Here is one T cell receptor beta chain with its context. The antigen is undetermined. The entry originates in a study of cytomegalovirus exposure and HLA in healthy donors. CDR1 is SGHRS, CDR2 YFSETQ, per germline. The V segment lost 3 bases and the J segment 2 bases; nucleotides outside the gene matches: 6. The CDR3 is 16 residues long. Study outcomes and limitations: For most TCR sequences rarity was the rule, although some public TCRs occurred in many donors. In an earlier analysis, productive rearrangement rates for most beta V segments clustered near 90% or 30%.

In the PCR, 60 Vbeta and 13 Jbeta primers were used. TCRdb's table, derived via immunoSEQ multiplex PCR, lists solely in-frame clones and lacks some. The sample yields about 80,000 clones, approximately 79% seen once. The rearrangement joins TRBV5-1 to TRBJ2-5, with 11 bases identical to TRBD2. This receptor was obtained from a man aged 25-45 years in good health and CMV-seronegative. The specimen was PBMCs. DNA for the CDR3: TGCGCCAGCAGCTCCCCTAGCGGGGGGTTACAAGAGACCCAGTACTTC. Translating it yields CASSSPSGGLQETQYF.